The 9 T cell receptor beta chains in this list originate from one sample, sequenced in a study of spatial heterogeneity in lung cancer. Overall study results and limits: Expanded alpha and beta TCR counts within tumors tracked tumor mutation counts.

TCRdb fed the 5' RACE reads into MiXCR, producing one record per CDR3 protein. Here the sample spans roughly 5,000 distinct CDR3 sequences, roughly 15% being singletons. No antigen has been assigned to these receptors. Noted time point: sample taken at primary tumor resection. The sample in question was lung tumor tissue, obtained at surgery. Source of these receptors: a male donor with early-stage non-small cell lung cancer.

The V call is TRBV5-4, the J call TRBJ1-1; 7 positions agree with TRBD1. The CDR3 runs 15 residues. Germline CDR1 is SGHNT and CDR2 is YYREEE (reference sequence). V shed 4 bases and J 8 bases; nucleotides not matched to a gene: 14. The chain's CDR3 is CASSPPTGRRSEAFF. The CDR3 region has the DNA TGTGCCAGCAGCCCACCGACAGGGCGAAGATCCGAAGCTTTCTTT.

This clonotype is labeled medium-sized (0.01 to 0.1%). The chain recombines TRBV10-3 with TRBJ2-7, with 8 nucleotides matching TRBD2. Germline V gives CDR1 ENHRY, CDR2 SYGVKD. V trimming: 2 bases; J trimming: 5 bases; junction bases outside the gene matches: 11. The CDR3 contains 16 residues. The CDR3 reads CAISEASGRRHDEQYF. The CDR3 coding sequence is TGTGCCATCAGTGAGGCGAGCGGGAGACGGCACGACGAGCAGTACTTC.

The table lists this clonotype with many counts. Here the CDR3 reads CASSLVAGMSDGYTF. Written as DNA, the CDR3 is TGTGCCAGCAGCTTGGTGGCGGGGATGTCGGATGGCTACACCTTC. The chain joins TRBV5-6 to TRBJ1-2; D ambiguous. In germline, CDR1 is SGHDT, CDR2 YYEEEE. The ends were cut back, 0 bases at V and 6 bases at J, with 15 bases in the middle. The CDR3 runs to 15 residues.

There are many counts of this clonotype. The genes are TRBV12-5 and TRBJ1-1, with D unresolved. Germline lookup yields CDR1 LGHNT and CDR2 FRNRAP. With 0 bases removed from V and 6 bases from J, the gap between germline ends came to 5 bases. The CDR3 loop spans 12 amino acids. CDR3: CASGLVSAEAFF. The CDR3 bases are TGTGCTAGTGGTTTGGTATCTGCTGAAGCTTTCTTT. Supplemented by reference TRBV12-5 and TRBJ1-1, the full variable domain reads DARVTQTPRHKVTEMGQEVTMRCQPILGHNTVFWYRQTMMQGLELLAYFRNRAPLDDSGMPKDRFSAEMPDATLATLKIQPSEPRDSAVYFCASGLVSAEAFFGQGTRLTVV.

The CDR3 sequence is CASSSQGDYGYTF. The CDR3 bases are TGCGCCAGCAGTAGTCAGGGAGACTATGGCTACACCTTC. This chain connects TRBV5-1 to TRBJ1-2; D may be TRBD1 (5 bases). From germline, CDR1 is SGHRS and CDR2 YFSETQ. The CDR3 extends over 13 amino acids. Between the trimmed V and J ends, which lost 5 bases and 3 bases, there was a span of 11 bases.

By proportion, this clonotype is medium-sized. V gene TRBV28 combines with J gene TRBJ2-1, with D possibly TRBD2 on 6 matching bases. Per germline, CDR1 MDHEN and CDR2 SYDVKM. Trimming took off 2 bases at V and 5 bases at J, with 13 bases between the two ends. The CDR3 length is 15 residues. The CDR3 loop reads CASSLTGVRNNEQFF. The CDR3 nucleotides are TGTGCCAGCAGTTTAACGGGAGTCCGTAACAATGAGCAGTTCTTC.

In its sample, this clonotype ranks as medium-sized (0.01 to 0.1%). The chain couples TRBV7-8 to TRBJ2-3; 14 nucleotides align to TRBD2. CDR1 is SGHVS and CDR2 is FQNEAQ in the germline V gene. The ends lost 5 bases at V and 2 bases at J; junction bases unmatched: 6. This CDR3 spans 17 amino acids. The CDR3 coding sequence is TGTGCCAGCAGCCCTGGGACTAGCGGGGGCCTCACAGATACGCAGTATTTT. This translates into CASSPGTSGGLTDTQYF.

This clonotype is classed as medium-sized. The genes are TRBV5-1 and TRBJ1-2, with D hard to call. V was pared by 0 bases and J by 4 bases, with 10 bases between. Germline V lookup: CDR1 SGHRS, CDR2 YFSETQ. This CDR3 has 14 residues. The CDR3 nucleotides read TGCGCCAGCAGCTTGGCCTGGCCAGTCTATGGCTACACCTTC. Encoded protein: CASSLAWPVYGYTF.

This clonotype has only a few counts. The chain links TRBV25-1 to TRBJ2-5, with D perhaps TRBD1 (5 bases). The CDR3 totals 15 residues. The germline V gene has CDR1 MGHDK and CDR2 SYGVNS. V lost 2 bases, J lost 1 base, and 11 bases lay in between. The DNA for the CDR3 is TGTGCCAGCAGTGAAGCCCAGGGCACCCAAGAGACCCAGTACTTC. The encoded protein is CASSEAQGTQETQYF.